These 13 T cell receptor beta chains were sequenced from one sample in a study of OX40 agonist ivuxolimab in advanced cancers. Some clones are missing from TCRdb's copy, which holds only in-frame ones; the method was immunoSEQ multiplex PCR. The sample lists tens of thousands of clones, around nine tenths seen once, with less than 0.55% in the top ten. Sequenced here: CD4+ or CD8+ T cells sorted from blood, sampled in a trial of the OX40 agonist ivuxolimab. These receptors originate from an adult with an advanced solid tumor such as melanoma, head and neck, liver or kidney cancer.

The rearrangement uses TRBV5-5 and TRBJ1-1; 9 bases agree with TRBD1. Looked up from germline, CDR1 is SGHKS and CDR2 is YYEKEE (reference sequence). The CDR3 is 15 residues long. Unmatched junction bases numbered 2, after V lost 1 base and J lost 1 base. The CDR3 reads CASSLWGQGNTEAFF. The CDR3 nucleotides are TGTGCCAGCAGCTTGTGGGGACAGGGGAACACTGAAGCTTTCTTT.

V gene TRBV6-5 combines with J gene TRBJ2-1; 7 nucleotides agree with TRBD1. The V segment lost 7 bases and the J segment 6 bases; nucleotides outside the gene matches: 3. CDR3 length: 12 amino acids. In germline, CDR1 is MNHEY, CDR2 SVGAGI. DNA of the CDR3: TGTGCCAGCACAGACAGGGTCAATGAGCAGTTCTTC. Amino acids: CASTDRVNEQFF.

The V call is TRBV5-1, the J call TRBJ1-1; D gene unclear. Germline V gene data show CDR1 as SGHRS and CDR2 as YFSETQ. V was shortened by 0 bases and J by 3 bases, with 15 bases between the two germline ends. This CDR3 has 16 residues. The CDR3 sequence is CASSLGYQASDTEAFF. The CDR3 DNA reads as TGCGCCAGCAGCTTGGGGTATCAGGCGTCGGACACTGAAGCTTTCTTT.

The gene calls are TRBV7-9 and TRBJ2-7; 7 bases align to TRBD1. V was pared by 1 base and J by 6 bases, with 9 bases of the junction left unmatched. Germline lookup yields CDR1 SEHNR and CDR2 FQNEAQ (reference sequence). CDR3 length: 15 amino acids. The CDR3 coding sequence is TGTGCCAGCAGCTTAGGGGGCGAGGGGGCAGGCGAGCAGTACTTC. Its protein is CASSLGGEGAGEQYF.

V is TRBV28 and J is TRBJ2-1; 12 bases map to TRBD2. The V gene's germline CDR1 is MDHEN and CDR2 SYDVKM. Trimming took 8 bases from V and 5 from J; bases not matched to a gene: 7. This CDR3 has 15 amino acids. The CDR3 reads CASCSSGGANNEQFF. The CDR3 nucleotides are TGTGCCAGCTGCTCTAGCGGGGGGGCGAACAATGAGCAGTTCTTC.

The chain employs TRBV11-3 and TRBJ2-7, with D tentatively TRBD1 or TRBD2 (5 bases each). Between the trimmed V and J ends, which lost 1 base and 8 bases, there was a span of 15 bases. The CDR3 covers 14 residues. Germline values: CDR1 SGHNT, CDR2 YENEEA. In DNA, the CDR3 is TGTGCCAGCAGCTTAGGGCAGGGAGAAGTCAAGCAGTACTTC. Its translation is CASSLGQGEVKQYF.

The chain has TRBV7-9 and TRBJ2-1; 12 bases map to TRBD2. Looked up from germline, CDR1 is SEHNR and CDR2 is FQNEAQ (reference sequence). The CDR3 covers 15 residues. The V gene end was trimmed by 6 bases and the J gene end by 2 bases; junction bases not matched to a gene: 2. CDR3 loop: CASRLAGGTYNEQFF. Here the CDR3 DNA reads TGTGCCAGCAGGCTAGCGGGAGGGACCTACAATGAGCAGTTCTTC.

This chain links TRBV11-2 with TRBJ1-1; D is undetermined. Germline assignment: CDR1 SGHAT and CDR2 FQNNGV. Deletions cut 10 bases from V and 4 bases from J, with 16 bases between. The CDR3 extends over 13 amino acids. The CDR3 here is CATNFRTFTEAFF. In DNA form, the CDR3 reads TGTGCCACGAATTTCCGGACCTTCACTGAAGCTTTCTTT. Using reference TRBV11-2 and TRBJ1-1 for the parts outside the CDR3, the full variable domain is EAGVAQSPRYKIIEKRQSVAFWCNPISGHATLYWYQQILGQGPKLLIQFQNNGVVDDSQLPKDRFSAERLKGVDSTLKIQPAKLEDSAVYLCATNFRTFTEAFFGQGTRLTVV.

V usage is TRBV10-2 and J usage is TRBJ2-7, with a weak D call TRBD1 (6 bases). CDR3 length: 14 amino acids. Between the trimmed V and J ends, which lost 2 bases and 2 bases, there was a span of 10 bases. Germline assignment: CDR1 WSHSY and CDR2 SAAADI. The CDR3, as DNA: TGCGCCAGCAGTGAGCCGGACAGCCCCTACGAGCAGTACTTC. Its translation is CASSEPDSPYEQYF.

Written as DNA, the CDR3 is TGCAGCGCCTGGACAGCGAACACTGAAGCTTTCTTT. Translating it yields CSAWTANTEAFF. V is TRBV29-1 and J is TRBJ1-1, with D possibly TRBD1 on 6 matching bases. The V and J ends lost 7 bases and 1 base respectively, with 10 bases between them. Germline CDR1 and CDR2: SQVTM and ANQGSEA. The CDR3 is 12 residues long.

This clone was counted between two and nine times. The chain uses TRBV11-3 and TRBJ1-4, with 8 bases lining up with TRBD1. The germline gives CDR1 SGHNT, CDR2 YENEEA. J was trimmed by 2 bases and V by 5 bases; bases with no gene match: 4. The CDR3 length is 15 residues. CDR3: CASSGPGGTNEKLFF. CDR3 sequence (DNA): TGTGCCAGCAGCGGCCCAGGGGGCACTAATGAAAAACTGTTTTTT.

CDR3 protein: CASGAGQETQYF. The CDR3 region has the DNA TGCGCCAGCGGGGCGGGCCAAGAGACCCAGTACTTC. This rearrangement joins TRBV10-2 to TRBJ2-5; D is tentatively TRBD1 or TRBD2 (5 bases each). The V end lost 8 bases, the J end lost 1 base, and 8 bases lay between the germline ends. Germline V lookup: CDR1 WSHSY, CDR2 SAAADI. The CDR3 length is 12 residues.

The rearrangement links TRBV5-6 to TRBJ2-2, with D uncertain. The CDR3 covers 15 residues. The germline CDR1 and CDR2 sequences are SGHDT and YYEEEE. Trimming took 4 bases from V and 1 from J, leaving 11 bases between them. The CDR3 loop reads CASSPLAKNTGELFF. Here the CDR3 DNA reads TGTGCCAGCAGCCCCCTCGCGAAGAACACCGGGGAGCTGTTTTTT.